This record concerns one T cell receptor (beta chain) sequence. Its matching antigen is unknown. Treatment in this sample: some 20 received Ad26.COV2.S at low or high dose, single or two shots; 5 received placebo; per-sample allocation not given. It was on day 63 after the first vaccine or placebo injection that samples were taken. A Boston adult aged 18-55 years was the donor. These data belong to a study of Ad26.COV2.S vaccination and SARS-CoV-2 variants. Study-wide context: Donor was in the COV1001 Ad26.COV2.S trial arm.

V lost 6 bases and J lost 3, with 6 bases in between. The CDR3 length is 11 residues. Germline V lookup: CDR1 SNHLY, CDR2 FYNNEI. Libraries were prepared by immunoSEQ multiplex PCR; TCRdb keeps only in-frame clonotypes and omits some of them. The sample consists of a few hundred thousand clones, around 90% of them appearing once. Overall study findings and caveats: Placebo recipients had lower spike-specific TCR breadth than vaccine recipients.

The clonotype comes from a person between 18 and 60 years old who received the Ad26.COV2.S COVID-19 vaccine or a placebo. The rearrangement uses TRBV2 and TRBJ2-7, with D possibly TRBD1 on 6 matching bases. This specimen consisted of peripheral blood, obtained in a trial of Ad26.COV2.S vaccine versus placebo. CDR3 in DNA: TGTGCCAGCAGACAGGGCTACGAGCAGTACTTC. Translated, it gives CASRQGYEQYF.